Listed below are T cell receptor beta chains from one sample, sequenced in a study of regulatory T cells in long-lasting Graves disease. TCRdb redid the calling of the multiplex PCR reads with MiXCR, one entry per CDR3 protein. Among around 340,000 distinct CDR3 sequences listed, about 19% were seen once. The sequences come from peripheral blood mononuclear cells (PBMCs), collected when the disease was refractory, from a patient treated with antithyroid drugs. The source of these receptors is a female donor with Graves disease. Each CDR3 is given with its conserved first and last residue. The order of the fields is CDR3 protein, J gene, V gene.

CDR3aa: CASSLPNEKLFF
j_gene: TRBJ1-4
v_gene: TRBV27

CDR3aa: CATSGSSATDTQYF
j_gene: TRBJ2-3
v_gene: TRBV28

CDR3aa: CASSQGRAAGEQYF
j_gene: TRBJ2-7
v_gene: TRBV4-1

CDR3aa: CASSSTGDSYEQYF
j_gene: TRBJ2-7
v_gene: TRBV5-1

CDR3aa: CASSLRTGHLNTEAFF
j_gene: TRBJ1-1
v_gene: TRBV11-3

CDR3aa: CASSDTGGETGELFF
j_gene: TRBJ2-2
v_gene: TRBV12-3/TRBV12-4

CDR3aa: CASSEEGALHF
j_gene: TRBJ1-6
v_gene: TRBV2

CDR3aa: CASSLWDRGVGSAGELFF
j_gene: TRBJ2-2
v_gene: TRBV28

CDR3aa: CSATRQGALRTEAFF
j_gene: TRBJ1-1
v_gene: TRBV20-1

CDR3aa: CASQGDEKLFF
j_gene: TRBJ1-4
v_gene: TRBV12-3/TRBV12-4